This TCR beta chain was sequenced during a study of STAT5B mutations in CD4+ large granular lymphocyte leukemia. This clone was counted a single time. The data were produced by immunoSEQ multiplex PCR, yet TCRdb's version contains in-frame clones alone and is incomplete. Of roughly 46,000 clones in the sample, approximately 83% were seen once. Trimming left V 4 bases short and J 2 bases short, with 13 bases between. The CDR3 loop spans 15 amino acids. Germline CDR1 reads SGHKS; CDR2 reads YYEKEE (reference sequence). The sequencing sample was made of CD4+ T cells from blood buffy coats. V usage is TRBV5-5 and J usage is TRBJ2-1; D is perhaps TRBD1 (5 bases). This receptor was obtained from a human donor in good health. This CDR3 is CASSNGAATYNEQFF. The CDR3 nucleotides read TGTGCCAGCAGCAATGGGGCAGCAACCTACAATGAGCAGTTCTTC.